These 30 T cell receptor beta chains originate from one sample sequenced in a study of cytomegalovirus exposure and HLA in healthy donors. TCRdb keeps only in-frame clones here, not all; method: immunoSEQ multiplex PCR. The table records about 120,000 clones, roughly 84% of them present only once. The source material was PBMCs. Receptors originate from a woman aged 25 to 39 in good health and CMV-seronegative.

This chain connects TRBV15 to TRBJ1-5; D remains ambiguous. The germline V gene has CDR1 LNHNV and CDR2 YYDKDF (reference sequence). The CDR3 consists of 14 residues. Trimming shortened V by 5 bases and J by 6 bases, and 14 bases separated the two germline ends. The CDR3 DNA follows: TGTGCCACCAGCCCCAGGCGGGGTACTCAGCCCCAGCATTTT. Protein product: CATSPRRGTQPQHF.

The chain links TRBV4-3 to TRBJ2-4; D might be TRBD2 (7 bases). V lost 0 bases and J lost 9, with 12 bases in between. Per germline, CDR1 LGHNA and CDR2 YSLEER. The CDR3 covers 14 residues. The CDR3 here is CASSQEGGRGIQYF. CDR3 in DNA: TGCGCCAGCAGCCAAGAGGGGGGGCGCGGCATTCAGTACTTC.

This chain joins TRBV7-2 and TRBJ1-2, with a possible D match to TRBD1 (5 bases). Germline lookup yields CDR1 SGHTA and CDR2 FQGNSA. V was shortened by 2 bases and J by 6 bases, with 13 bases between the two germline ends. The CDR3 runs 14 residues. The CDR3 DNA is TGTGCCAGCAGCTTAAAGTGGGGCGCGAATGGCTACACCTTC. Residues: CASSLKWGANGYTF.

This clone was seen once. The J gene is TRBJ1-1, the V gene TRBV2, with a possible D match to TRBD1 (6 bases). CDR1 is SNHLY and CDR2 is FYNNEI in the germline V gene. V lost 10 bases to trimming and J lost 7 bases, with 31 bases between them. CDR3 length: 17 residues. The CDR3 DNA sequence: TGTGCCACTCCCCGAGCCCCTCGGCGGACAGAACTTAATGAAGCTTTCTTT. The encoded protein is CATPRAPRRTELNEAFF. Combining the CDR3 with reference TRBV2 and TRBJ1-1 gives the whole variable domain EPEVTQTPSHQVTQMGQEVILRCVPISNHLYFYWYRQILGQKVEFLVSFYNNEISEKSEIFDDQFSVERPDGSNFTLKIRSTKLEDSAMYFCATPRAPRRTELNEAFFGQGTRLTVV.

V gene TRBV2 combines with J gene TRBJ1-5, with D hard to call. Between the trimmed V and J ends, which lost 7 bases and 2 bases, there was a span of 9 bases. The CDR3 is 13 amino acids. The V gene's germline CDR1 is SNHLY and CDR2 FYNNEI. The CDR3 DNA follows: TGTGCCAGCACCCAGGAGGGCAATCAGCCCCAGCATTTT. Translated, it gives CASTQEGNQPQHF.

The J gene is TRBJ1-2, the V gene TRBV5-6; 10 positions agree with TRBD1. Trimming at V came to 4 bases and at J to 7 bases, leaving 7 bases not matched to a gene. The CDR3 consists of 14 residues. Germline V gene sequence: CDR1 SGHDT, CDR2 YYEEEE. The CDR3: CASSPGQGVSGYTF. CDR3 nucleotide sequence: TGTGCCAGCAGCCCCGGACAGGGGGTGAGTGGCTACACCTTC.

V and J are TRBV5-4 and TRBJ1-2, with D possibly matching TRBD1 (5 bases). Looked up from germline, CDR1 is SGHNT and CDR2 is YYREEE (reference sequence). CDR3 size: 13 residues. The V end was cut by 4 bases, the J end by 3 bases, with 10 bases between. The CDR3 loop reads CASSKTGDYGYTF. In DNA, the CDR3 is TGTGCCAGCAGCAAAACAGGTGACTATGGCTACACCTTC.

The V and J genes are TRBV9 and TRBJ2-1; 12 bases agree with TRBD2. CDR1 is SGDLS, CDR2 YYNGEE, per germline. J lost 7 bases, V lost 4 bases, and 6 bases had no gene match. This CDR3 is built from 15 residues. The CDR3 region has the DNA TGTGCCAGCAGCCCTAGCGGGGGGGCGAGGAATGAGCAGTTCTTC. Protein sequence: CASSPSGGARNEQFF.

This chain links TRBV5-4 with TRBJ2-5, with 7 positions matching TRBD2. Germline V CDR1 and CDR2: SGHNT, YYREEE (reference sequence). This CDR3 is 17 amino acids long. The ends lost 0 bases at V and 2 bases at J; junction bases unmatched: 10. CDR3 protein: CASSLEWLGLPQETQYF. Here the CDR3 DNA reads TGTGCCAGCAGCTTGGAGTGGTTGGGACTACCTCAAGAGACCCAGTACTTC.

This clone was recorded only once. V is TRBV19 and J is TRBJ2-1; the match to TRBD2 covers 11 bases. This CDR3 region has 15 residues. V shed 3 bases, J shed 7 bases, and the junction held 5 bases outside the gene matches. Germline CDR1 is LNHDA and CDR2 is SQIVND (reference sequence). The CDR3 spells CASSIPTSGGNEQFF. The CDR3 DNA follows: TGTGCCAGTAGTATTCCCACTAGCGGGGGTAATGAGCAGTTCTTC.

This sequence joins TRBV19 and TRBJ1-6, with 10 bases matching TRBD1. The ends lost 6 bases at V and 7 bases at J; junction bases unmatched: 6. Germline V lookup: CDR1 LNHDA, CDR2 SQIVND (reference sequence). This CDR3 is built from 15 residues. In DNA form, the CDR3 reads TGTGCCAGTAGGCCCGGACAGGGGGGCAATTCACCCCTCCACTTT. Translating gives CASRPGQGGNSPLHF. Combining the CDR3 with reference TRBV19 and TRBJ1-6 gives the whole variable domain DGGITQSPKYLFRKEGQNVTLSCEQNLNHDAMYWYRQDPGQGLRLIYYSQIVNDFQKGDIAEGYSVSREKKESFPLTVTSAQKNPTAFYLCASRPGQGGNSPLHFGNGTRLTVT.

The chain recombines TRBV5-1 with TRBJ2-5, with a possible D match to TRBD2 (5 bases). The CDR3 length is 15 residues. V was trimmed by 2 bases and J by 5 bases, leaving 16 bases between them. Germline CDR1 reads SGHRS; CDR2 reads YFSETQ. This chain's CDR3 is CASSFGSGVRETQYF. CDR3 nucleotides: TGCGCCAGCAGCTTTGGGAGTGGGGTGCGGGAGACCCAGTACTTC.

The V gene is TRBV18, the J gene TRBJ1-4; D may be TRBD1 (5 bases). Germline V gene data show CDR1 as KGHSH and CDR2 as LQKENI. The CDR3 runs 12 residues. Deletions cut 6 bases from V and 8 bases from J, with 10 bases between. This CDR3 is CASSLKGEKLFF. CDR3 nucleotide sequence: TGTGCCAGCTCGCTAAAGGGGGAAAAACTGTTTTTT.

The chain recombines TRBV5-5 with TRBJ1-4, with 9 bases fitting TRBD1. J lost 4 bases, V lost 4 bases, and 5 bases had no gene match. This CDR3 comprises 15 residues. Germline-derived CDR1 and CDR2 are SGHKS and YYEKEE (reference sequence). The CDR3 DNA sequence: TGTGCCAGCAGCCCAACAGGGGGCAATAATGAAAAACTGTTTTTT. This encodes CASSPTGGNNEKLFF.

The rearrangement uses TRBV4-1 and TRBJ2-7; 7 nucleotides agree with TRBD2. The trim removed 3 bases at V and 4 bases at J, leaving 0 bases unmatched. The germline V gene encodes CDR1 MGHRA and CDR2 YSYEKL. The CDR3 length is 12 residues. CDR3 sequence reads: CASSQGGYEQYF. DNA of the CDR3: TGCGCCAGCAGCCAGGGGGGGTACGAGCAGTACTTC.

This clone was found once. The CDR3 DNA sequence: TGTGCCAGTAGTACGCGGATATACAATGAGCAGTTCTTC. Translation gives CASSTRIYNEQFF. The rearrangement uses TRBV19 and TRBJ2-1; D not certain. V was shortened by 4 bases and J by 4 bases, with 8 bases between the two germline ends. The CDR3 consists of 13 residues. Germline-derived CDR1 and CDR2 are LNHDA and SQIVND (reference sequence).

The chain recombines TRBV29-1 with TRBJ2-1; TRBD1 matches at 9 bases. V shed 7 bases and J 4 bases; nucleotides not matched to a gene: 5. CDR3 length: 13 amino acids. Germline V gives CDR1 SQVTM, CDR2 ANQGSEA. CDR3 DNA: TGCAGCGCGACGGGACAGGGTTACAATGAGCAGTTCTTC. Amino acid sequence: CSATGQGYNEQFF.

The genes are TRBV18 and TRBJ1-4, with D maybe TRBD1 (5 bases). V gave up 4 bases and J gave up 1 base, with 16 bases separating them. CDR3 size: 17 residues. Germline V gene data show CDR1 as KGHSH and CDR2 as LQKENI. CDR3 nucleotide sequence: TGTGCCAGCTCACTCACGGTTACGGGGGTAACTAATGAAAAACTGTTTTTT. This gives the protein CASSLTVTGVTNEKLFF.

The chain employs TRBV4-2 and TRBJ2-7, with TRBD2 matching 15 bases. V trimming: 6 bases; J trimming: 7 bases; junction bases outside the gene matches: 10. Per the germline V gene, CDR1 is LGHNA and CDR2 is YNFKEQ. CDR3 length: 16 amino acids. The CDR3 sequence: CASRRTSGGALGEQYF. DNA for the CDR3: TGTGCCAGCAGGAGGACTAGCGGGGGGGCCCTTGGGGAGCAGTACTTC.

This rearrangement joins TRBV6-1 to TRBJ2-5; 8 nucleotides line up with TRBD2. CDR1 and CDR2 (germline): MNHNS, SASEGT. The J segment lost 1 base and the V segment lost 4 bases, leaving 5 bases of the junction unmatched. The CDR3 runs 15 residues. In nucleotides, the CDR3 is TGTGCCAGCAGTGCCGGGGGGGCGATCCAAGAGACCCAGTACTTC. This translates into CASSAGGAIQETQYF.

The V gene is TRBV6-6, the J gene TRBJ2-7, with 13 bases that match TRBD2. V was pared by 7 bases and J by 2 bases, with 5 bases of the junction left unmatched. Germline CDR1 MNHNY, CDR2 SVGAGI (reference sequence). CDR3 length: 15 residues. The CDR3 DNA sequence: TGTGCCAGCATTAAGGGACTAGCGGGGCCCTACGAGCAGTACTTC. It encodes CASIKGLAGPYEQYF.

CDR3 protein: CASSVGGRIAGFGETQYF. The CDR3, as DNA: TGTGCCAGCAGCGTAGGGGGGCGAATAGCGGGGTTCGGAGAGACCCAGTACTTC. This chain joins TRBV9 and TRBJ2-5, with TRBD2 identical over 8 bases. The CDR3 has 18 residues. Germline trimming cut 0 bases from V and 4 bases from J; bases unmatched to any gene: 14. Germline lookup yields CDR1 SGDLS and CDR2 YYNGEE.

The chain is built from TRBV7-2 and TRBJ2-7; no definite D call. Per the germline V gene, CDR1 is SGHTA and CDR2 is FQGNSA. Trimming removed 1 base from V and 7 bases from J, with 11 bases in between. CDR3 size: 13 residues. The CDR3 reads CASSLEASREQYF. CDR3 in DNA: TGTGCCAGCAGCTTAGAGGCCTCGAGGGAGCAGTACTTC.

The V call is TRBV18, the J call TRBJ2-5; possible D gene TRBD2, 5 bases. Trimming took off 6 bases at V and 3 bases at J, with 14 bases between the two ends. CDR3 size: 14 residues. The germline V gene has CDR1 KGHSH and CDR2 LQKENI. The CDR3 DNA reads as TGTGCCAGCTCCCCCGGAGAGGGTGAAGAGACCCAGTACTTC. As protein: CASSPGEGEETQYF.

This chain links TRBV5-6 with TRBJ1-5; D not certain. Germline V gene lookup returns CDR1 SGHDT and CDR2 YYEEEE. With 2 bases removed from V and 3 bases from J, the gap between germline ends came to 9 bases. The CDR3 extends over 14 amino acids. The CDR3 DNA reads TGTGCCAGCAGCTTCAGTGATTCCAATCAGCCCCAGCATTTT. Its translation is CASSFSDSNQPQHF.

The V call is TRBV6-5, the J call TRBJ2-1; TRBD2 matches at 8 bases. Germline loops: CDR1 MNHEY, CDR2 SVGAGI. Trimming cost V 4 bases and J 8 bases; bases outside gene matches: 7. This CDR3 has 14 residues. CDR3 protein: CASSSRTSNYEQFF. In DNA form, the CDR3 reads TGTGCCAGCAGTTCCCGGACTAGCAACTATGAGCAGTTCTTC.

The chain couples TRBV11-2 to TRBJ1-3, with 8 nucleotides matching TRBD1. The J segment lost 6 bases and the V segment lost 3 bases, leaving 7 bases of the junction unmatched. The germline gives CDR1 SGHAT, CDR2 FQNNGV. The CDR3 is 15 residues long. CDR3 amino acids: CASSFRDRTINTIYF. The CDR3 nucleotides are TGTGCCAGCAGCTTTAGGGACAGGACAATAAACACCATATATTTT.

The rearrangement joins TRBV7-9 to TRBJ2-5, with TRBD2 identical over 8 bases. The CDR3 totals 14 residues. Germline V gene data show CDR1 as SEHNR and CDR2 as FQNEAQ (reference sequence). V shed 1 base, J shed 4 bases, and the junction held 2 bases outside the gene matches. This CDR3 reads CASSLETSGETQYF. The CDR3 bases are TGTGCCAGCAGCTTAGAAACTAGCGGAGAGACCCAGTACTTC.

This clone has more than one count but fewer than ten. Within the sample, other DNA sequences also encode this same CDR3. This chain connects TRBV2 to TRBJ1-2, with 9 bases lining up with TRBD1. CDR1 and CDR2 from the germline V gene are SNHLY and FYNNEI. V dropped 5 bases and J dropped 2; count of bases not matched to a gene: 3. CDR3 size: 14 residues. CDR3 region: CASSSGQGNYGYTF. CDR3 sequence (DNA): TGTGCCAGCAGTAGCGGACAGGGGAACTATGGCTACACCTTC. Together with reference TRBV2 and TRBJ1-2, the CDR3 gives the full variable domain: EPEVTQTPSHQVTQMGQEVILRCVPISNHLYFYWYRQILGQKVEFLVSFYNNEISEKSEIFDDQFSVERPDGSNFTLKIRSTKLEDSAMYFCASSSGQGNYGYTFGSGTRLTVV.

The rearrangement uses TRBV6-5 and TRBJ2-1, with D maybe TRBD1 (6 bases). Germline V gives CDR1 MNHEY, CDR2 SVGAGI. V lost 4 bases to trimming and J lost 3 bases, with 13 bases between them. CDR3 length: 15 residues. CDR3 amino acids: CASSLSRGDYNEQFF. The CDR3 nucleotides are TGTGCCAGCAGTTTGTCCAGGGGTGACTACAATGAGCAGTTCTTC.